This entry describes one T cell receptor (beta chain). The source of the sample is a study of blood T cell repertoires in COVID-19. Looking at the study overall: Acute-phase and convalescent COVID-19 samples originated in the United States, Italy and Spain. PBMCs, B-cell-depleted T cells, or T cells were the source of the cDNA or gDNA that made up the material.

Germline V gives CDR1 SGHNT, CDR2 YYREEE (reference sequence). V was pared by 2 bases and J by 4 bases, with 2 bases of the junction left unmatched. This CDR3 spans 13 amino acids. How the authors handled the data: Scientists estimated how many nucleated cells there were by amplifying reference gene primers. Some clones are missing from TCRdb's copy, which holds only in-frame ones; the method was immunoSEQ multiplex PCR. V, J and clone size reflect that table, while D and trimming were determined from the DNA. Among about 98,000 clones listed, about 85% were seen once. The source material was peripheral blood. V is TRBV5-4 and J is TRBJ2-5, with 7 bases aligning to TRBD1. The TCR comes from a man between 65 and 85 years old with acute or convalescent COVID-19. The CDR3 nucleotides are TGTGCCAGCAGCTTAGGGGGCCGAGAGACCCAGTACTTC. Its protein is CASSLGGRETQYF.